These 22 T cell receptor beta chains came from one sample sequenced in a study of Ad26.COV2.S vaccination and SARS-CoV-2 variants. Generated by immunoSEQ multiplex PCR, the TCRdb table keeps only in-frame clones and is missing some. The data hold roughly 420,000 clones, with roughly 87% observed a single time. Treatment in this sample: roughly 19 received Ad26.COV2.S at low or high dose, single or two shots; 5 received placebo; per-sample allocation not given. Material that was analyzed had been drawn on day 63 after the first vaccine or placebo injection. The sequenced sample was peripheral blood, obtained in a trial of Ad26.COV2.S vaccine versus placebo. The receptors were gathered from a person aged 18-65 years who received the Ad26.COV2.S COVID-19 vaccine or a placebo.

The CDR3 nucleotides are TGTGCCAGCAGCCAGACAGGGTTAGGATCACCCCTCCACTTT. It is translated as CASSQTGLGSPLHF. The chain employs TRBV3-1 (or the pseudogene TRBV3-2) and TRBJ1-6; TRBD1 matches 7 bases. With V trimmed by 3 bases and J by 10 bases, 6 bases remained unmatched. Per the germline V gene, CDR1 is LGHDT and CDR2 is YNNKEL (reference sequence). The CDR3 sequence is 14 residues long.

The CDR3 DNA is TGTGCCAGCTCCTCGAGTCGGGACTTTTTCACCGGGGAGCTGTTTTTT. Translation: CASSSSRDFFTGELFF. The rearrangement joins TRBV5-5 to TRBJ2-2, with a tentative D call TRBD2 (6 bases). Germline V gene sequence: CDR1 SGHKS, CDR2 YYEKEE (reference sequence). Deletions cut 7 bases from V and 4 bases from J, with 20 bases between. CDR3 length: 16 amino acids. Filled out from reference TRBV5-5 and TRBJ2-2, the complete variable domain reads DAGVTQSPTHLIKTRGQQVTLRCSPISGHKSVSWYQQVLGQGPQFIFQYYEKEERGRGNFPDRFSARQFPNYSSELNVNALLLGDSALYLCASSSSRDFFTGELFFGEGSRLTVL.

This chain uses TRBV3-1 (or the pseudogene TRBV3-2) with TRBJ1-1; no firm D call. Germline V gives CDR1 LGHDT, CDR2 YNNKEL (reference sequence). The CDR3 sequence is 14 residues long. V lost 2 bases, J lost 4 bases, and 11 bases lay in between. The CDR3 sequence is CASSQRGRSTEAFF. DNA for the CDR3: TGTGCCAGCAGCCAACGCGGACGGAGCACTGAAGCTTTCTTT.

This chain uses TRBV3-1 (or the pseudogene TRBV3-2) with TRBJ1-1; D unclear. This CDR3 is 14 amino acids long. Deletions cut 4 bases from V and 6 bases from J, with 15 bases between. Germline V CDR1 and CDR2: LGHDT, YNNKEL (reference sequence). This chain's CDR3 is CASSRGPSGAEAFF. CDR3 nucleotides: TGTGCCAGCAGCCGAGGCCCCTCCGGGGCTGAAGCTTTCTTT.

This clone was detected a few times. The rearrangement links TRBV6-1 to TRBJ1-2, with a tentative D call TRBD1 (5 bases). CDR3 length equals 14 residues. The V and J ends lost 2 bases and 4 bases respectively, with 11 bases between them. Germline CDR1 is MNHNS and CDR2 is SASEGT. CDR3 sequence: CASSEWGVGYGYTF. Written as DNA, the CDR3 is TGTGCCAGCAGTGAATGGGGGGTTGGCTATGGCTACACCTTC.

V usage is TRBV6-5 and J usage is TRBJ1-2; TRBD1 might be the D (5 bases). V lost 2 bases and J 7 bases, leaving 11 bases between the germline ends. The CDR3 totals 13 residues. Per the germline V gene, CDR1 is MNHEY and CDR2 is SVGAGI. The CDR3, as DNA: TGTGCCAGCAGTTACGACGGGACTTTTGGCTACACCTTC. It yields the protein CASSYDGTFGYTF.

This clone was found once. The genes are TRBV5-1 and TRBJ2-7; 8 bases align to TRBD1. The CDR3 has 15 amino acids. Trimming cost V 1 base and J 7 bases; bases outside gene matches: 10. Looked up from germline, CDR1 is SGHRS and CDR2 is YFSETQ. The CDR3 reads CASSLSRTGPEEQYF. The CDR3 DNA reads as TGCGCCAGCAGCTTGTCTAGGACAGGGCCTGAGGAGCAGTACTTC.

The chain couples TRBV2 to TRBJ1-1, with D hard to call. The CDR3 loop spans 13 amino acids. V was pared by 5 bases and J by 0 bases, with 7 bases between. Germline CDR1 and CDR2: SNHLY and FYNNEI. The CDR3: CASSSSVNTEAFF. The DNA of the CDR3 is TGTGCCAGCAGTTCGTCAGTGAACACTGAAGCTTTCTTT. The complete variable domain, with remaining parts taken from reference TRBV2 and TRBJ1-1, reads EPEVTQTPSHQVTQMGQEVILRCVPISNHLYFYWYRQILGQKVEFLVSFYNNEISEKSEIFDDQFSVERPDGSNFTLKIRSTKLEDSAMYFCASSSSVNTEAFFGQGTRLTVV.

The chain couples TRBV12-5 to TRBJ2-6; D unresolved. The V gene's germline CDR1 is LGHNT and CDR2 FRNRAP. The CDR3 is 16 residues long. Trimming shortened V by 6 bases and J by 0 bases, and 12 bases separated the two germline ends. CDR3 protein: CASGFKANSGANVLTF. The CDR3, as DNA: TGTGCTAGTGGATTTAAGGCTAACTCTGGGGCCAACGTCCTGACTTTC.

The chain is built from TRBV29-1 and TRBJ1-3, with 8 bases identical to TRBD1. This CDR3 is built from 14 residues. The ends lost 2 bases at V and 5 bases at J; junction bases unmatched: 5. Looked up from germline, CDR1 is SQVTM and CDR2 is ANQGSEA. This chain's CDR3 is CSVERGQDRNTIYF. The CDR3 coding sequence is TGCAGCGTTGAACGGGGACAGGACCGAAACACCATATATTTT. The whole variable domain, remainder taken from reference TRBV29-1 and TRBJ1-3, is SAVISQKPSRDICQRGTSLTIQCQVDSQVTMMFWYRQQPGQSLTLIATANQGSEATYESGFVIDKFPISRPNLTFSTLTVSNMSPEDSSIYLCSVERGQDRNTIYFGEGSWLTVV.

In nucleotides, the CDR3 is TGTGCCAGCCACAGAACAGGGGGCGCCTATGGCTACACCTTC. Its protein is CASHRTGGAYGYTF. V and J are TRBV27 and TRBJ1-2, with 9 bases lining up with TRBD1. Unmatched junction bases numbered 8, after V lost 8 bases and J lost 4 bases. Germline lookup yields CDR1 MNHEY and CDR2 SMNVEV (reference sequence). This CDR3 is 14 amino acids long.

The genes are TRBV19 and TRBJ2-2, with 8 positions matching TRBD1. V gave up 5 bases and J gave up 6 bases; unmatched junction bases: 5. The CDR3 is made up of 14 amino acids. In germline, CDR1 is LNHDA, CDR2 SQIVND (reference sequence). The CDR3 DNA is TGTGCCAGTAGTGACAGGGGAGGTGCCGGGGAGCTGTTTTTT. Translation gives CASSDRGGAGELFF.

The chain employs TRBV28 and TRBJ2-7, with D possibly being TRBD2 (6 bases). The germline gives CDR1 MDHEN, CDR2 SYDVKM. This CDR3 has 14 amino acids. The V end lost 4 bases, the J end lost 4 bases, and 14 bases lay between the germline ends. The CDR3 nucleotides are TGTGCCAGCAGTTCCCAGGGCGGAGGGTACGAGCAGTACTTC. It yields the protein CASSSQGGGYEQYF.

The V call is TRBV7-8, the J call TRBJ2-7; D ambiguous. The CDR3 is 13 residues long. CDR1 and CDR2 (germline): SGHVS, FQNEAQ. Trimming pared 2 bases from V and 3 bases from J, leaving 8 bases between. CDR3 sequence (DNA): TGTGCCAGCAGCTTACTCTTGGACTACGAGCAGTACTTC. It codes for CASSLLLDYEQYF. Full variable domain (remainder filled in from reference TRBV7-8 and TRBJ2-7): GAGVSQSPRYKVAKRGQDVALRCDPISGHVSLFWYQQALGQGPEFLTYFQNEAQLDKSGLPSDRFFAERPEGSVSTLKIQRTQQEDSAVYLCASSLLLDYEQYFGPGTRLTVT.

The chain employs TRBV2 and TRBJ1-1; 7 bases map to TRBD1. Germline CDR1 is SNHLY and CDR2 is FYNNEI. This CDR3 has 13 amino acids. V lost 4 bases to trimming and J lost 6 bases; unmatched junction nucleotides: 5. CDR3 protein: CASSGQGSPEAFF. In nucleotides, the CDR3 is TGTGCCAGCAGTGGACAGGGTAGTCCTGAAGCTTTCTTT.

This clone was seen a single time. The chain recombines TRBV6-5 with TRBJ1-5; D gene uncertain. Deletions cut 5 bases from V and 3 bases from J, with 11 bases between. The CDR3 runs to 14 residues. The V gene's germline CDR1 is MNHEY and CDR2 SVGAGI. Written as DNA, the CDR3 is TGTGCCAGCAGTCCCCTTGACAACAATCAGCCCCAGCATTTT. It encodes CASSPLDNNQPQHF.

The V gene is TRBV9, the J gene TRBJ2-1; 10 nucleotides line up with TRBD2. Germline CDR1 is SGDLS and CDR2 is YYNGEE. CDR3 length: 14 residues. V lost 4 bases and J lost 9; bases outside the gene matches: 7. The CDR3 region has the DNA TGTGCCAGCAGCCAAGCGGGGGGGCGTAGTGAGCAGTTCTTC. As protein: CASSQAGGRSEQFF.

The rearrangement links TRBV5-5 to TRBJ1-3; D remains unclear. This CDR3 region has 15 residues. Germline V gene lookup returns CDR1 SGHKS and CDR2 YYEKEE (reference sequence). V gave up 0 bases and J gave up 0 bases, with 7 bases separating them. DNA for the CDR3: TGTGCCAGCAGCTTGGGACAATTCTCTGGAAACACCATATATTTT. Protein: CASSLGQFSGNTIYF.

The rearrangement joins TRBV30 to TRBJ2-3, with 7 positions matching TRBD1. The CDR3 is 13 residues long. With V trimmed by 2 bases and J by 10 bases, 9 bases remained unmatched. Germline CDR1 reads GTSNPN; CDR2 reads SVGIG (reference sequence). The CDR3 DNA reads TGTGCCTGGAGTTCCAGACAGGGTAAGGCGCAGTATTTT. The encoded protein is CAWSSRQGKAQYF.

The V and J genes are TRBV10-3 and TRBJ1-1; TRBD1 is a possible D gene (5 bases). Per germline, CDR1 ENHRY and CDR2 SYGVKD. This CDR3 comprises 15 residues. V was clipped by 10 bases and J by 1 base, with 19 bases between them. CDR3 residues: CATSNKGIGNTEAFF. DNA for the CDR3: TGTGCCACCTCAAATAAGGGGATAGGGAACACTGAAGCTTTCTTT.

The rearrangement uses TRBV6-5 and TRBJ1-2, with 9 bases fitting TRBD1. There are 14 residues in the CDR3. Germline loops: CDR1 MNHEY, CDR2 SVGAGI. The junction had 10 bases not matched to a gene; V was cut back by 6 bases and J by 8 bases. The CDR3 sequence is CASRRRQGEGGYTF. As DNA, the CDR3 is TGTGCCAGCAGGCGGCGACAGGGGGAAGGAGGCTACACCTTC.

The rearrangement joins TRBV19 to TRBJ2-7; the D is unclear. The germline CDR1 and CDR2 sequences are LNHDA and SQIVND (reference sequence). V was cut by 3 bases and J by 5 bases, with 11 bases left in between. The CDR3 loop spans 13 amino acids. As DNA, the CDR3 is TGTGCCAGTAGTATCGTCCCAGGTCACGAGCAGTACTTC. This codes for CASSIVPGHEQYF.